This TCR beta chain was obtained from a study of cytomegalovirus exposure and HLA in healthy donors. Regarding the study as a whole: Researchers reported in a later analysis that a missense DCLRE1C variant was tied to TCR beta V- and J-gene trimming.

This clone was observed a few times. Its antigen is currently unknown. Vbeta (60) and Jbeta (13) primers were used in the PCR. Generated by immunoSEQ multiplex PCR, the TCRdb table keeps only in-frame clones and is missing some. This table has 150,000 to 200,000 clones, 70% to 85% appearing once. This TCR came from a man aged 40-55 years in good health and CMV-seronegative. Sequenced: PBMCs.

CDR3 sequence: CASSSEPGLAGGKTQYF. Written as DNA, the CDR3 is TGCGCCAGCAGCTCGGAACCGGGACTAGCGGGAGGGAAGACCCAGTACTTC. V is TRBV5-1 and J is TRBJ2-5; 16 positions agree with TRBD2. Germline CDR1 SGHRS, CDR2 YFSETQ. The length of the CDR3 is 17 residues. Trimming took 3 bases from V and 6 from J; bases not matched to a gene: 8. Using reference TRBV5-1 and TRBJ2-5 for the parts outside the CDR3, the full variable domain is KAGVTQTPRYLIKTRGQQVTLSCSPISGHRSVSWYQQTPGQGLQFLFEYFSETQRNKGNFPGRFSGRQFSNSRSEMNVSTLELGDSALYLCASSSEPGLAGGKTQYFGPGTRLLVL.